Reported below is one T cell receptor beta chain. Its specificity is unknown. This entry comes from a study of regulatory T cells in long-lasting Graves disease. Study-wide findings and caveats: Among samples with persistent disease, TRBV28, TRBJ1-2 and TRBJ2-5 were favored. Because few samples were included, accuracy may have been lower.

Time point here: persistent/refractory GD, antithyroid drugs over 5 years with positive TRAb. After RNA was extracted from PBMCs, the TCR library was made from it. Graves' disease was diagnosed by American Thyroid Association guidelines. V shed 3 bases and J 8 bases; nucleotides not matched to a gene: 9. This CDR3 spans 16 amino acids. For TCR beta, libraries came from iRepertoire HTBI primers and Arm-PCR of CDR3 regions. TCRdb reprocessed the multiplex PCR reads via MiXCR and lists one record per CDR3 protein. Of about 470,000 distinct CDR3 sequences in the sample, more than 20% were seen once. The TCR sequence derives from a female donor with Graves disease. The sample was peripheral blood mononuclear cells (PBMCs), taken when the disease was refractory, from a patient treated with antithyroid drugs. The V and J genes are TRBV12-3 or TRBV12-4 and TRBJ2-1; 11 bases are a match to TRBD2. This chain's CDR3 is CASSFEGSGRAYEQFF. The CDR3 bases are TGTGCCAGCAGTTTTGAGGGTAGCGGGAGGGCCTATGAGCAGTTCTTC.